A single sample is the source of the 18 T cell receptor beta chains below, sequenced in a study of CD8 T cells in ankylosing spondylitis. Study-wide points: Several highly homologous variants formed a TCR beta motif that appeared characteristic of ankylosing spondylitis blood.

These receptors have no identified antigens. One entry per CDR3 protein results from TCRdb running MiXCR on the 5' RACE reads. This sample yields around 390,000 distinct CDR3 sequences, of which about 20% are seen a single time; roughly 16% belongs to the top ten. The sequenced material came from blood, either unsorted or a sorted T cell fraction (not recorded which). Receptor source: a male donor with ankylosing spondylitis.

This clonotype was counted only a few times. The genes are TRBV9 and TRBJ2-1; 11 nucleotides agree with TRBD2. The CDR3 length is 13 residues. V gave up 2 bases and J gave up 15 bases; unmatched junction bases: 7. CDR1 SGDLS and CDR2 YYNGEE come from the germline V gene. The CDR3 reads CASSVTSGIGLFF. The CDR3 coding sequence is TGTGCCAGCAGCGTGACTAGCGGGATAGGGTTGTTCTTC. Using reference TRBV9 and TRBJ2-1 for the parts outside the CDR3, the full variable domain is DSGVTQTPKHLITATGQRVTLRCSPRSGDLSVYWYQQSLDQGLQFLIQYYNGEERAKGNILERFSAQQFPDLHSELNLSSLELGDSALYFCASSVTSGIGLFFGPGTRLTVL.

V gene TRBV6-4 combines with J gene TRBJ2-3; D gene ambiguous. The germline CDR1 and CDR2 sequences are MRHNA and SNTAGT. This CDR3 region has 14 residues. V was clipped by 3 bases and J by 5 bases, with 12 bases between them. The CDR3 nucleotides are TGTGCCAGCAGTGAGCACTTTCCGGGAGATACGCAGTATTTT. It encodes CASSEHFPGDTQYF.

CDR3 region: CASGSSYNEQFF. CDR3 in DNA: TGTGCCAGCGGGAGCTCCTACAATGAGCAGTTCTTC. This chain connects TRBV9 to TRBJ2-1, with TRBD2 as a possible D gene (5 bases). This CDR3 is built from 12 residues. The germline CDR1 and CDR2 sequences are SGDLS and YYNGEE. The V and J ends lost 7 bases and 0 bases respectively, with 5 bases between them.

This clonotype was recorded many times. The rearrangement uses TRBV20-1 and TRBJ2-5; a possible D gene is TRBD2 (5 bases). This CDR3 has 13 amino acids. V was clipped by 3 bases and J by 5 bases, with 13 bases between them. Germline values: CDR1 DFQATT, CDR2 SNEGSKA (reference sequence). CDR3 DNA sequence: TGCAGTGCTAGTCCCGGGGTCGGGGAGACCCAGTACTTC. Translation gives CSASPGVGETQYF.

This chain uses TRBV6-2 or TRBV6-3 with TRBJ2-2; TRBD1 matches at 8 bases. In germline, CDR1 is MNHEY, CDR2 SVGEGT. V was clipped by 8 bases and J by 6 bases; unmatched bases: 11. The CDR3 totals 15 residues. In nucleotides, the CDR3 is TGTGCCAGCGAAGGGGGGACAGGATTCGCCGGGGAGCTGTTTTTT. It codes for CASEGGTGFAGELFF.

The V and J genes are TRBV27 and TRBJ1-2; possible D gene TRBD1, 6 bases. The length of the CDR3 is 14 residues. V shed 6 bases and J shed 2 bases, with 13 bases lying between them. Germline V CDR1 and CDR2: MNHEY, SMNVEV (reference sequence). Here the CDR3 DNA reads TGTGCCAGCAGACCTGGACAGATAAACTATGGCTACACCTTC. It translates to CASRPGQINYGYTF.

The rearrangement uses TRBV20-1 and TRBJ2-1, with TRBD2 as a possible D gene (6 bases). Trimming left V 6 bases short and J 6 bases short, with 21 bases between. The CDR3 sequence is 15 residues long. The V gene's germline CDR1 is DFQATT and CDR2 SNEGSKA (reference sequence). CDR3 protein: CSAKGGTATGNEQFF. CDR3 sequence (DNA): TGCAGTGCAAAGGGTGGGACTGCAACGGGCAATGAGCAGTTCTTC.

This clonotype was found a few times. The genes are TRBV12-3 or TRBV12-4 and TRBJ2-1; D possibly corresponds to TRBD1 (5 bases). V dropped 3 bases and J dropped 5 bases, with 17 bases sitting between them. The CDR3 is 16 amino acids. CDR3: CASSFFSRGSNNEQFF. Here the CDR3 DNA reads TGTGCCAGCAGTTTCTTTTCTAGGGGCTCGAACAATGAGCAGTTCTTC.

V is TRBV12-3 or TRBV12-4 and J is TRBJ2-1; 7 nucleotides agree with TRBD2. This CDR3 is 15 amino acids long. V was pared by 6 bases and J by 7 bases, with 12 bases of the junction left unmatched. The chain's CDR3 is CASSVSGIGTNEQFF. CDR3 nucleotide sequence: TGTGCCAGCAGCGTCAGCGGGATCGGGACTAATGAGCAGTTCTTC.

This chain joins TRBV6-1 and TRBJ1-2, with a possible D match to TRBD1 (6 bases). Germline CDR1 is MNHNS and CDR2 is SASEGT. The CDR3 is 14 residues long. Trimming left V 5 bases short and J 7 bases short, with 17 bases between. The DNA of the CDR3 is TGTGCCAGCAGTCGGACAGCCACCGTTTCTGGCTACACCTTC. Translated, it gives CASSRTATVSGYTF.

This chain uses TRBV4-2 with TRBJ2-1, with 9 positions matching TRBD2. Per the germline V gene, CDR1 is LGHNA and CDR2 is YNFKEQ. The CDR3 is 15 amino acids. V was clipped by 3 bases and J by 6 bases; unmatched bases: 6. The CDR3 DNA sequence: TGTGCCAGCAGCCAGAGTCTAGCGGGGTCCAATGAGCAGTTCTTC. Its translation is CASSQSLAGSNEQFF.

Ten or more counts support this clonotype. DNA for the CDR3: TGTGCCAGCAGCATAGGGAGTTACAATGAGCAGTTCTTC. This encodes CASSIGSYNEQFF. The chain couples TRBV11-2 to TRBJ2-1; maybe TRBD2 (5 bases). Deletions cut 5 bases from V and 4 bases from J, with 9 bases between. The V gene's germline CDR1 is SGHAT and CDR2 FQNNGV. The CDR3 is made up of 13 amino acids.

V is TRBV12-3 or TRBV12-4 and J is TRBJ2-2; the match to TRBD1 covers 8 bases. CDR3 length equals 15 residues. The ends lost 6 bases at V and 5 bases at J; junction bases unmatched: 8. The CDR3 is CASRRQGIGTGELFF. The CDR3 nucleotides are TGTGCCAGCAGAAGACAGGGGATAGGGACCGGGGAGCTGTTTTTT.

This clonotype was seen a handful of times. The V gene is TRBV29-1, the J gene TRBJ1-4; a possible D gene is TRBD1 (6 bases). The CDR3 is made up of 13 amino acids. Trimming pared 5 bases from V and 8 bases from J, leaving 15 bases between. Germline-derived CDR1 and CDR2 are SQVTM and ANQGSEA. The CDR3 region is CSVHTQGGEKLFF. CDR3 nucleotides: TGCAGCGTTCATACACAGGGTGGGGAAAAACTGTTTTTT. Full variable domain (missing parts from reference TRBV29-1 and TRBJ1-4): SAVISQKPSRDICQRGTSLTIQCQVDSQVTMMFWYRQQPGQSLTLIATANQGSEATYESGFVIDKFPISRPNLTFSTLTVSNMSPEDSSIYLCSVHTQGGEKLFFGSGTQLSVL.

This clonotype showed up just a few times. The rearrangement uses TRBV2 and TRBJ1-1, with D hard to call. V was shortened by 3 bases and J by 5 bases, with 16 bases between the two germline ends. Looked up from germline, CDR1 is SNHLY and CDR2 is FYNNEI. CDR3 length: 15 amino acids. In DNA form, the CDR3 reads TGTGCCAGCAGTGAGTCGACGGCGTTACGTACTGAAGCTTTCTTT. Translated, it gives CASSESTALRTEAFF.

This clonotype was detected a few times. This chain uses TRBV10-3 with TRBJ2-3; 7 positions agree with TRBD2. The CDR3 totals 15 residues. Trimming took 7 bases from V and 3 from J; bases not matched to a gene: 10. CDR1 is ENHRY and CDR2 is SYGVKD in the germline V gene. This CDR3 is CAIKEAGEETDTQYF. The CDR3, as DNA: TGTGCCATCAAGGAGGCGGGAGAGGAAACAGATACGCAGTATTTT.

The V gene is TRBV10-3, the J gene TRBJ2-1, with 9 bases aligning to TRBD2. The CDR3 has 17 residues. CDR1 is ENHRY, CDR2 SYGVKD, per germline. V shed 6 bases and J 6 bases; nucleotides not matched to a gene: 15. The CDR3 nucleotides are TGTGCCATCAGGGATCATCGGGTAGCGGGAGACGGCAATGAGCAGTTCTTC. Amino acid sequence: CAIRDHRVAGDGNEQFF.

This clonotype has a handful of counts. This chain links TRBV7-9 with TRBJ2-1; 12 bases line up with TRBD2. Germline V lookup: CDR1 SEHNR, CDR2 FQNEAQ (reference sequence). V lost 5 bases to trimming and J lost 7 bases; unmatched junction nucleotides: 6. There are 15 residues in the CDR3. The CDR3 nucleotides read TGTGCCAGCAGCCCCCGGCTAGCGGGAGGGAATGAGCAGTTCTTC. Its protein is CASSPRLAGGNEQFF.